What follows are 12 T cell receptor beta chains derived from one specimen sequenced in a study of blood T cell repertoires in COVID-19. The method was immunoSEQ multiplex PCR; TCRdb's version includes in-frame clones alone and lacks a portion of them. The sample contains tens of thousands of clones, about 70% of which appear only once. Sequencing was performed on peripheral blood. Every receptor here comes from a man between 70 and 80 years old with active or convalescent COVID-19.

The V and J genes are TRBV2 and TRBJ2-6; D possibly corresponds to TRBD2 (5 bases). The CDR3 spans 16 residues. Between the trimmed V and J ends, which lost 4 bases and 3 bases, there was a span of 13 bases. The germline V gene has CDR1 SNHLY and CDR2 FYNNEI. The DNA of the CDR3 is TGTGCCAGCAGTGGTGGGAGTTCCGTTGGGGCCAACGTCCTGACTTTC. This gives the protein CASSGGSSVGANVLTF.

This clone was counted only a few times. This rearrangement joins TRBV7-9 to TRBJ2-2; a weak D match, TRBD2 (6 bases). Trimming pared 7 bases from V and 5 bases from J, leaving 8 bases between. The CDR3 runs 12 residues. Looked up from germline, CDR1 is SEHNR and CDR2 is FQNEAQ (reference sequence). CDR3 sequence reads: CASKGRTGELFF. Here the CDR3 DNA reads TGTGCCAGCAAGGGGAGGACCGGGGAGCTGTTTTTT.

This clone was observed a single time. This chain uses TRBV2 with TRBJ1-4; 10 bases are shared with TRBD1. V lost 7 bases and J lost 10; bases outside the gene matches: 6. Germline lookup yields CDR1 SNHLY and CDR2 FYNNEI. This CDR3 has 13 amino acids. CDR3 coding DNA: TGTGCCAGCACGGGGACAGGGGTGAGAAAACTGTTTTTT. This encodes CASTGTGVRKLFF.

CDR3 protein: CASSVYSGANVLTF. For the CDR3, the DNA is TGTGCCAGCAGCGTTTACTCTGGGGCCAACGTCCTGACTTTC. This chain connects TRBV9 to TRBJ2-6; D is ambiguous. V was pared by 2 bases and J by 0 bases, with 3 bases between. Germline-derived CDR1 and CDR2 are SGDLS and YYNGEE. The CDR3 sequence is 14 residues long.

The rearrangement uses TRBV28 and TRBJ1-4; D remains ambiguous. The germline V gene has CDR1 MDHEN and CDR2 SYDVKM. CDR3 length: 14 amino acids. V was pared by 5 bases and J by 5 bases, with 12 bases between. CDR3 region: CASSLSRENEKLFF. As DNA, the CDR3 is TGTGCCAGCAGTCTAAGCCGGGAGAATGAAAAACTGTTTTTT.

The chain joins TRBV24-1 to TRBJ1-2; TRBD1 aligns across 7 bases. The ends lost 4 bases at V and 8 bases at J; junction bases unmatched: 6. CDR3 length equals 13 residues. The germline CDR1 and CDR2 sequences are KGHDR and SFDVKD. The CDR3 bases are TGTGCCACCAGTGACCCGACAGGGTTCGGCTACACCTTC. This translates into CATSDPTGFGYTF.

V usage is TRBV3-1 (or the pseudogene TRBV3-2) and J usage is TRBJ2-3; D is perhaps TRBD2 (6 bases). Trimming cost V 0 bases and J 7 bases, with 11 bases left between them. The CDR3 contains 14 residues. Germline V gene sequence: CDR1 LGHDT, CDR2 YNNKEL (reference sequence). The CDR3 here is CASSQEGGLNTQYF. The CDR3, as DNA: TGTGCCAGCAGCCAAGAGGGGGGTTTGAATACGCAGTATTTT.

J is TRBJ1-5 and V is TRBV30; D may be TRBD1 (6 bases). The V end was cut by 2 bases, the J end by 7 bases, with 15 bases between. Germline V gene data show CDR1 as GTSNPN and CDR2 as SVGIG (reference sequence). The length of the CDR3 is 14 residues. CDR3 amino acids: CAWSLMGAGQPQHF. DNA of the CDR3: TGTGCCTGGAGTCTAATGGGGGCAGGGCAGCCCCAGCATTTT.

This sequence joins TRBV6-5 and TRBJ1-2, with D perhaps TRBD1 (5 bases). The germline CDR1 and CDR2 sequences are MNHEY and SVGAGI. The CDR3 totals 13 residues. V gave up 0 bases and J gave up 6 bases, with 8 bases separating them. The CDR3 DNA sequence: TGTGCCAGCAGTTACTCGAAAGGGGATGGCTACACCTTC. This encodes CASSYSKGDGYTF.

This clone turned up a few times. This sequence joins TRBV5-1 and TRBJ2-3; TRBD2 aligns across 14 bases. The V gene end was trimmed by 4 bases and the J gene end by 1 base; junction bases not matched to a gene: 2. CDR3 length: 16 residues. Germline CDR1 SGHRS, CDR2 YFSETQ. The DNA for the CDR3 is TGCGCCAGCAGCGGGGGACTAGCGGGGGGCACAGATACGCAGTATTTT. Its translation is CASSGGLAGGTDTQYF.

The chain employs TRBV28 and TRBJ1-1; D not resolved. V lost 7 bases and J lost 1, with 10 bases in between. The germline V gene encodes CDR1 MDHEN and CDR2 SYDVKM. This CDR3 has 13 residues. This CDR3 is CASTPDPNTEAFF. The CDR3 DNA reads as TGTGCCAGCACTCCAGATCCGAACACTGAAGCTTTCTTT.

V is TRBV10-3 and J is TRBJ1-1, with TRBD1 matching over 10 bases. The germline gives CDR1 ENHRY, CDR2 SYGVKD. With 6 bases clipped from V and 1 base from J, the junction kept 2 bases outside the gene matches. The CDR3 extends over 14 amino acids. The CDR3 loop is CAIRRTGGNTEAFF. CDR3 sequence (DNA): TGTGCCATCAGGAGGACAGGGGGGAACACTGAAGCTTTCTTT.